This T cell receptor (beta chain) was captured in a study of blood T cell repertoires in COVID-19. Per the germline V gene, CDR1 is SNHLY and CDR2 is FYNNEI. CDR3 length: 15 amino acids. Trimming at V came to 5 bases and at J to 10 bases, leaving 11 bases not matched to a gene. The method was immunoSEQ multiplex PCR; TCRdb's version includes in-frame clones alone and lacks a portion of them. The sample lists around 300,000 clones; 88% were seen once. The chain joins TRBV2 to TRBJ2-1, with TRBD2 matching over 10 bases. The origin of this receptor is a man aged 18 to 29 with active or convalescent COVID-19. The sequenced sample consisted of peripheral blood. The CDR3 here is CASSPGTSASEEQFF. The CDR3 DNA is TGTGCCAGCAGTCCCGGGACTAGCGCGTCTGAGGAGCAGTTCTTC.